In this sample, the clone carrying this T cell receptor (beta chain) is medium-sized. The antigen remains unidentified. The source of the sample is a study of spatial heterogeneity in lung cancer. Study conclusions and caveats: Counts of expanded alpha and beta TCRs within tumors tracked the tumor nonsynonymous mutation count.

CDR3 length: 15 residues. After removal of 6 bases from V and 3 bases from J, the junction contained 6 bases not matched to a gene. CDR1 and CDR2 from the germline V gene are MDHEN and SYDVKM. TCRdb ran MiXCR on the 5' RACE reads and lists one entry per CDR3 protein. There are some 7,000 distinct CDR3 sequences in the sample; 3% to 4% occur only once, and about a sixth lies in the top ten. Regarding time point: sample taken at primary tumor resection. Here the sequenced sample was lung tumor tissue, taken at surgery. This chain links TRBV28 with TRBJ2-3, with 10 bases fitting TRBD1. This TCR was sampled from a male donor with early-stage non-small cell lung cancer. The CDR3, as DNA: TGTGCCAGCAGAATGGGACAGGGGTTGACAGATACGCAGTATTTT. Encoded protein: CASRMGQGLTDTQYF.